This entry describes one T cell receptor beta chain. Antigen: not known. CDR3 length: 16 amino acids. Treatment: around 19 received Ad26.COV2.S at low or high dose, single or two shots; about 5 received placebo; per-sample allocation not given. Sampling was performed 63 days after the first vaccine or placebo injection. An adult donor aged 18-55 years was enrolled in Boston. Data came from immunoSEQ multiplex PCR; TCRdb stores just in-frame clones and leaves some out. The table shows 350,000 to 450,000 clones, with about 88% occurring only once. The source of the sample is a study of Ad26.COV2.S vaccination and SARS-CoV-2 variants. Notes on the study in general: Vaccinees reportedly had broad spike-specific CD8+ and CD4+ T cell responses. Placebo recipients had lower spike-specific TCR breadth than vaccine recipients.

Material: peripheral blood, obtained in a trial of Ad26.COV2.S vaccine versus placebo. The clonotype originates from a person between 18 and 60 years old who received the Ad26.COV2.S COVID-19 vaccine or a placebo. The chain is built from TRBV1 and TRBJ2-5. TRBV1 is classified as a pseudogene. As DNA, the CDR3 is TGCACCAGCAGCCAAGGAATCCGGGGGCAGAAAGAGACCCAGTACTTC. Translated, it gives CTSSQGIRGQKETQYF.